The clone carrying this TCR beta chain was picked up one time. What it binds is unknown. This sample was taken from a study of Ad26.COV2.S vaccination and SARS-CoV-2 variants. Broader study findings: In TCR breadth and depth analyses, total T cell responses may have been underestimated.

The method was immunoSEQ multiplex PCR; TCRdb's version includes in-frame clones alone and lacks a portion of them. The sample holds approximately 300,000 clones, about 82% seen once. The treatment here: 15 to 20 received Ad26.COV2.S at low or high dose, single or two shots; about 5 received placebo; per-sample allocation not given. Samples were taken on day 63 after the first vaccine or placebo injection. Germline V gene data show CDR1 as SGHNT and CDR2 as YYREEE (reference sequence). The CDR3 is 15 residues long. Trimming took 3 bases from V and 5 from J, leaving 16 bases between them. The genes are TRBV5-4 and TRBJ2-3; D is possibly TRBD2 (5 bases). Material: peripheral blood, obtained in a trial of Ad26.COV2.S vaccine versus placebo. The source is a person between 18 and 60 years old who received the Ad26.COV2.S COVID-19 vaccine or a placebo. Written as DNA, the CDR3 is TGTGCCAGCAGCTACGCCCCTGACCGGGGAGATACGCAGTATTTT. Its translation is CASSYAPDRGDTQYF.